This T cell receptor (beta chain) was recorded in a study of shared clonotypes between healthy human individuals. Study at large: Three plates were used per donor for CD4 naive, three for CD4 memory, two for CD8 naive and one for CD8 memory.

Study findings and constraints: Clonotype sharing among the donors was expected to vary with sequencing depth. Relative to memory subsets, naive subsets generally showed larger estimated richness.

The method was immunoSEQ multiplex PCR; TCRdb's version includes in-frame clones alone and lacks a portion of them. The repertoire holds a few million clones, with approximately 94% as singletons. CDR1 and CDR2 (germline): SGHTA, FQGNSA. V was clipped by 5 bases and J by 3 bases, with 11 bases between them. CDR3 size: 14 residues. This clone has only one observation. Its antigen is as yet unknown. The sample consisted of naive CD4+ T cells sorted from blood. Sample subset: CD45RA+ positively selected. The chain uses TRBV7-2 and TRBJ1-5, with no clear D. The receptor was derived from a man aged 18 to 29 in good health. The CDR3 DNA sequence: TGTGCCAGCAGCCCCGGACGGGTCAATCAGCCCCAGCATTTT. Protein: CASSPGRVNQPQHF.